This T cell receptor (beta chain) came from a study of post-analysis software for immune sequencing data. There are a few counts of this clonotype. Its antigen is currently unknown. The library was made from cDNA and included unique molecular identifiers. TCRdb re-derived calls from the PCR reads in MiXCR, one entry per CDR3 protein. This sample has hundreds of thousands of distinct CDR3 sequences; approximately 57% occur once, and the top ten carry roughly 4.4%. General study results and limits: Comparison of patients with controls showed five TRBV segments more frequent in patients, TRBV5-6, TRBV5-1 and TRBV20-1 among them. Multiple sclerosis was associated with a significant reduction in normalized Chao1 diversity relative to controls.

Germline CDR1 reads SNHLY; CDR2 reads FYNNEI. The CDR3 has 14 amino acids. Material: blood. The receptor comes from a girl under 18 with multiple sclerosis. The V and J genes are TRBV2 and TRBJ2-7; 8 bases align to TRBD1. The end of the DNA fits TRBJ2-5 better, so the J call may be wrong. CDR3 in DNA: TGTGCCAGCAGTAAACCGGGACAGGAAGAGACCCAGTACTTC. It specifies CASSKPGQEETQYF.